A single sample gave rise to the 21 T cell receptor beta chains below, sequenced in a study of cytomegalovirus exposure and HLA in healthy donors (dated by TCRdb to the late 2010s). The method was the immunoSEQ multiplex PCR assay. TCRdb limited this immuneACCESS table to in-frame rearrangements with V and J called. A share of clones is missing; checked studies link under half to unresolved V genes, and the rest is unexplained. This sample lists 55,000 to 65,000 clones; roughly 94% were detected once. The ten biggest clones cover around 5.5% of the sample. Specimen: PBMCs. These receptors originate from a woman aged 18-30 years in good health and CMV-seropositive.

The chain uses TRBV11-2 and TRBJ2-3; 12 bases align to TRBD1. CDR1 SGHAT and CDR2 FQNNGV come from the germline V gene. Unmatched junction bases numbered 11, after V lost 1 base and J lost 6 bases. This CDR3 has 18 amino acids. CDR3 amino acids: CASSLGPGQGAGVDTQYF. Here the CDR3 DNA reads TGTGCCAGCAGCTTAGGGCCGGGACAGGGGGCCGGGGTGGATACGCAGTATTTT.

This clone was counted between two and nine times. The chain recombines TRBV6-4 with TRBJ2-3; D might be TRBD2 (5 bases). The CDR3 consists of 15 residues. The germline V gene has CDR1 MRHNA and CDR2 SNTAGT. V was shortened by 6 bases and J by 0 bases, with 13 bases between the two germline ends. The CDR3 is CASSPELGSTDTQYF. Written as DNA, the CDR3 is TGTGCCAGCAGCCCCGAACTAGGAAGCACAGATACGCAGTATTTT.

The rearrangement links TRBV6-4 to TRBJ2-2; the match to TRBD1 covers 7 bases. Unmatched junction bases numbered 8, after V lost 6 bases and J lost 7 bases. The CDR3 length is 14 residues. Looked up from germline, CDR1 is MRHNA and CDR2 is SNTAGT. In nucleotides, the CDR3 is TGTGCCAGCAGCCCCGACAGGGTCGGCGGGGAGCTGTTTTTT. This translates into CASSPDRVGGELFF.

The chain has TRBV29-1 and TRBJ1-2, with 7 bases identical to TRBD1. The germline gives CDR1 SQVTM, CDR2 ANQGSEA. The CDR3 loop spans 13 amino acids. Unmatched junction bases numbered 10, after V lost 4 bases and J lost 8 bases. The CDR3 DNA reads TGCAGCGTTGTTAGACAGGGAAAAGAGGGCTACACCTTC. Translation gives CSVVRQGKEGYTF.

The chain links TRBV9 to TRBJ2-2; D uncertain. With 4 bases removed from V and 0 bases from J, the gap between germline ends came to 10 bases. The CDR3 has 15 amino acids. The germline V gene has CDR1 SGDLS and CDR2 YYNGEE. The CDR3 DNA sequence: TGTGCCAGCAGCCGGTCGCCAACGAACACCGGGGAGCTGTTTTTT. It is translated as CASSRSPTNTGELFF.

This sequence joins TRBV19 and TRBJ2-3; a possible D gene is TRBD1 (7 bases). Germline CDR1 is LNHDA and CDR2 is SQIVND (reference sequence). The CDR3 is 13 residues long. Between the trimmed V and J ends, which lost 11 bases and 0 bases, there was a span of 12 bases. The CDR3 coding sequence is TGTGCCGCCAGGGGGGTTAGCACAGATACGCAGTATTTT. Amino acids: CAARGVSTDTQYF.

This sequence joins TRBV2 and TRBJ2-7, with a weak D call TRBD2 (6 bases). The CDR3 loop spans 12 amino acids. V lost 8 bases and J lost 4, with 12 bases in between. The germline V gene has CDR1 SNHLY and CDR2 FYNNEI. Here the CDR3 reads CASASVSYEQYF. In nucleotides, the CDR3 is TGTGCCAGCGCTAGCGTTTCTTACGAGCAGTACTTC.

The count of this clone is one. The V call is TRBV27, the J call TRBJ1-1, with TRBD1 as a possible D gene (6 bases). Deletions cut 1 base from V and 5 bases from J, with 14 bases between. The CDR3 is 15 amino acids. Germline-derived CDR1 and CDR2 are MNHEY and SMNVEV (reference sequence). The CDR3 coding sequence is TGTGCCAGCAGTTTATTCCAGGGGAGGGGAACTGAAGCTTTCTTT. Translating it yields CASSLFQGRGTEAFF.

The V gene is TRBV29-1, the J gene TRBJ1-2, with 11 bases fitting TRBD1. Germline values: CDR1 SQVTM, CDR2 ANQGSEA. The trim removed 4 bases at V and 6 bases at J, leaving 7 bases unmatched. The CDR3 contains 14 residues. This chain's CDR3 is CSVAGTGGMHGYTF. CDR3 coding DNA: TGCAGCGTTGCTGGGACAGGGGGGATGCATGGCTACACCTTC.

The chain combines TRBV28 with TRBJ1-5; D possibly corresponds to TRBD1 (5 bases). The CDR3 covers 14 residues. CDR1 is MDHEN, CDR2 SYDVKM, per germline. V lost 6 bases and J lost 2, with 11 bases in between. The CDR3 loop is CASRLGARNQPQHF. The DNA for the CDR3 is TGTGCCAGCAGGTTAGGGGCGCGCAATCAGCCCCAGCATTTT.

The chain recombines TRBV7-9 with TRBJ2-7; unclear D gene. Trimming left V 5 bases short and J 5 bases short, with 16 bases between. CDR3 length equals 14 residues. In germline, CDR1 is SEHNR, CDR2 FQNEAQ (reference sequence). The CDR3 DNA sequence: TGTGCCAGCAGCCTCGATGGCAGGATGGACGAGCAGTACTTC. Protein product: CASSLDGRMDEQYF.

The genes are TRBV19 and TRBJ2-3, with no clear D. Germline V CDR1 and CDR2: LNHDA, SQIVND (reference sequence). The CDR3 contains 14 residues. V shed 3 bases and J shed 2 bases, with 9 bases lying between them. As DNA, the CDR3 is TGTGCCAGTAGTATGGCCTTAACCACAGATACGCAGTATTTT. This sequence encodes CASSMALTTDTQYF. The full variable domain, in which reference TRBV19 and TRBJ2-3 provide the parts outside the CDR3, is DGGITQSPKYLFRKEGQNVTLSCEQNLNHDAMYWYRQDPGQGLRLIYYSQIVNDFQKGDIAEGYSVSREKKESFPLTVTSAQKNPTAFYLCASSMALTTDTQYFGPGTRLTVL.

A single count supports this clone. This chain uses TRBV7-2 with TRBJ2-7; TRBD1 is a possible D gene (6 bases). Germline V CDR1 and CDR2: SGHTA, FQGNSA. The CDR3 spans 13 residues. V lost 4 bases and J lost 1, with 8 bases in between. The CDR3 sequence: CASSSGVSYEQYF. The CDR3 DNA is TGTGCCAGCAGCTCAGGGGTTTCCTACGAGCAGTACTTC.

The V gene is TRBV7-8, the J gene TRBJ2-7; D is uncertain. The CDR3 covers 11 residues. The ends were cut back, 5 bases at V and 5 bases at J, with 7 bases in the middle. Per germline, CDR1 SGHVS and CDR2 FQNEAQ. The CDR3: CASSPRDEQYF. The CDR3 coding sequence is TGTGCCAGCAGCCCGCGAGACGAGCAGTACTTC.

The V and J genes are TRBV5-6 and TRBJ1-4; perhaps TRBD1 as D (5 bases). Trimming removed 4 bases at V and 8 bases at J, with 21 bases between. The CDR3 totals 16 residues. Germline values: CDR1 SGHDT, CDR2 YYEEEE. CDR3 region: CASSRLSAGVREKLFF. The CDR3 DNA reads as TGTGCCAGCAGCCGTCTTAGTGCGGGGGTACGAGAAAAACTGTTTTTT.

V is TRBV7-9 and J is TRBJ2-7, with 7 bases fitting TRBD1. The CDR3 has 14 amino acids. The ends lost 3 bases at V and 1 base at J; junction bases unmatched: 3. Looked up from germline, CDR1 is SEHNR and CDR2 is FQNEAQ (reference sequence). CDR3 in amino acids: CASSLPGQSYEQYF. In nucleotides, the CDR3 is TGTGCCAGCAGCTTGCCGGGACAGTCCTACGAGCAGTACTTC.

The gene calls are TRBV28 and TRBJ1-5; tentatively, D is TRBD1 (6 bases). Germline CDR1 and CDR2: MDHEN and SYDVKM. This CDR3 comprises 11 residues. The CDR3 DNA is TGTGGCGCAGGGGCTACGTGGCCCCAGCATTTT. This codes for CGAGATWPQHF.

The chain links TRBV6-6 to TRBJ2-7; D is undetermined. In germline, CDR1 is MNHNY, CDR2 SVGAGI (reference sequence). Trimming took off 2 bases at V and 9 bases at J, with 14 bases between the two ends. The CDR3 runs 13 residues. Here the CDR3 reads CASSYAVENGQYF. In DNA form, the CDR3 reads TGTGCCAGCAGTTACGCGGTAGAGAATGGGCAGTACTTC.

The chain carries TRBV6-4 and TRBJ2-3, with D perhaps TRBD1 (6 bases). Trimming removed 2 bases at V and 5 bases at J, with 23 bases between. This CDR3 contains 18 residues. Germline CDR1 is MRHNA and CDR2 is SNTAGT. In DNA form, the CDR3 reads TGTGCCAGCAGTGACCTGATTACAGGGAAGGGGCAGGGAGATACGCAGTATTTT. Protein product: CASSDLITGKGQGDTQYF.

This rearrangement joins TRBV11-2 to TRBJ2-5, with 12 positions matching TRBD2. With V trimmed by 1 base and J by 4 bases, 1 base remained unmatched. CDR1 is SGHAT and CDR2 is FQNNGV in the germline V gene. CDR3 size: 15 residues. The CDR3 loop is CASSLGTSGVETQYF. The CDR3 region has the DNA TGTGCCAGCAGCTTAGGGACTAGCGGGGTAGAGACCCAGTACTTC.

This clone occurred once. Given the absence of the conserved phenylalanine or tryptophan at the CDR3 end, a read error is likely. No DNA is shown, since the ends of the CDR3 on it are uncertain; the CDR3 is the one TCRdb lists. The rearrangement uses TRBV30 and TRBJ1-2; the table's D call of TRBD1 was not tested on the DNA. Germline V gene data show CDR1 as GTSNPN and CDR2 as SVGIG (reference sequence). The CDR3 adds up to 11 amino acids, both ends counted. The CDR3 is CAWVTTVLTGI.